The 4 T cell receptor beta chains below all came from one sample that was sequenced in a study of T cells in Graves' hyperthyroidism and ophthalmopathy. Researchers took RNA transcripts and amplified the TCR beta CDR3 regions from them. When the TCR CDR3 underwent first-round RT-PCR, the HTBI primer set was used. MiXCR, applied by TCRdb to the multiplex PCR reads, yields one record per CDR3 protein. The sample shows more than 650,000 distinct CDR3 sequences, around 15% of them seen only once. What was sequenced was blood. The receptors derive from a young woman with Graves' hyperthyroidism.

Ten or more counts support this clonotype. The chain combines TRBV11-3 with TRBJ2-7; 7 bases are a match to TRBD2. Germline V gene lookup returns CDR1 SGHNT and CDR2 YENEEA. With V trimmed by 0 bases and J by 3 bases, 2 bases remained unmatched. The CDR3 has 14 residues. The DNA of the CDR3 is TGTGCCAGCAGCTTAGATTCTAGCGGCTACGAGCAGTACTTC. Residues: CASSLDSSGYEQYF.

This clonotype has a count of ten or more. The J gene is TRBJ2-7, the V gene TRBV27, with D possibly being TRBD1 (5 bases). V was cut by 7 bases and J by 6 bases, with 10 bases left in between. The germline V gene encodes CDR1 MNHEY and CDR2 SMNVEV (reference sequence). The CDR3 consists of 11 residues. The chain's CDR3 is CASKGFGEQYF. The DNA for the CDR3 is TGTGCCAGCAAGGGGTTCGGCGAGCAGTACTTC.

As concerns this clonotype: The junction departs from germline at one end; a sequencing error may be responsible. The gene calls are TRBV10-3 and TRBJ1-6; possible D gene TRBD1, 5 bases. CDR1 ENHRY and CDR2 SYGVKD come from the germline V gene. The CDR3 runs 13 residues. CDR3 nucleotide sequence: TGTGCCATCAGTGGGGGGACGACACCCAAATGGGACTTT. Protein product: CAISGGTTPKWDF.

In its sample, this clonotype was seen a few times. J is TRBJ2-1 and V is TRBV6-5; D perhaps matches TRBD2 (6 bases). Germline-derived CDR1 and CDR2 are MNHEY and SVGAGI. The V end was cut by 0 bases, the J end by 4 bases, with 19 bases between. The CDR3 spans 18 residues. CDR3 region: CASSYSTPGIAEYNEQFF. CDR3 DNA sequence: TGTGCCAGCAGTTACTCGACCCCGGGGATAGCGGAATACAATGAGCAGTTCTTC.